This T cell receptor beta chain originates from a study of shared clonotypes between healthy human individuals. Across the study: Three CD4 naive, three CD4 memory, two CD8 naive and one CD8 memory plate were used per donor.

The CDR3 runs 14 residues. CDR1 and CDR2 from the germline V gene are SGHRS and YFSETQ. V lost 0 bases and J lost 6, with 10 bases in between. Generated by immunoSEQ multiplex PCR, the TCRdb table keeps only in-frame clones and is missing some. The data hold millions of clones, with 93% observed a single time. Investigators divided CD4+ cells into CD45RA+ naive and CD45RA-negative memory subsets. With respect to this clone: Other DNA sequences in this specimen translate into the identical CDR3.

The rearrangement joins TRBV5-1 to TRBJ2-1, with no clear D. The specimen sequenced was naive CD4+ T cells from PBMCs. This sample's subset: CD45RA+ positively selected. This clonotype originated in a man between 18 and 35 years old in good health. Some clones in this sample may be carry-over from other donors' samples. CDR3 amino acids: CASSLGLVGNEQFF. The CDR3 DNA reads as TGCGCCAGCAGCTTGGGGCTAGTCGGCAATGAGCAGTTCTTC.